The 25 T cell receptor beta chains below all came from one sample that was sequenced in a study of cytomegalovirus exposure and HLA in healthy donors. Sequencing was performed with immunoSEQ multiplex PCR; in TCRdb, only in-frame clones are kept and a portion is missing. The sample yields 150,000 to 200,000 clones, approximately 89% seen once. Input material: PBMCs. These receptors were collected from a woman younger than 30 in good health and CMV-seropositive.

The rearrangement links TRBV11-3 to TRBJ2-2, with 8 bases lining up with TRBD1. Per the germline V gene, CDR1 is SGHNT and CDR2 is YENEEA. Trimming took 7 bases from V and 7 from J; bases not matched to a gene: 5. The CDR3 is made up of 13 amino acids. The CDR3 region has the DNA TGTGCCAGCACGCAGGGGGCTAACGGGGAGCTGTTTTTT. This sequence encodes CASTQGANGELFF.

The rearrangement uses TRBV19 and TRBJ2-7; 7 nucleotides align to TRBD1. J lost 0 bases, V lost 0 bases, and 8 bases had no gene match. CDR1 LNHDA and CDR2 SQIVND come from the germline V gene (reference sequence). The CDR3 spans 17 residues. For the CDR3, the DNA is TGTGCCAGTAGTATAGACCCTACAGGGGCGAGCTCCTACGAGCAGTACTTC. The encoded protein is CASSIDPTGASSYEQYF.

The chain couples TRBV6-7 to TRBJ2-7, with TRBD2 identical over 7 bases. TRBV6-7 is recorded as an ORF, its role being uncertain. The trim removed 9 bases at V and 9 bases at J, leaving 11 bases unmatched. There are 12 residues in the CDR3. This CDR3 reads CARLTGGRWQYF. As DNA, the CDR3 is TGTGCCAGACTCACGGGGGGAAGATGGCAGTACTTC.

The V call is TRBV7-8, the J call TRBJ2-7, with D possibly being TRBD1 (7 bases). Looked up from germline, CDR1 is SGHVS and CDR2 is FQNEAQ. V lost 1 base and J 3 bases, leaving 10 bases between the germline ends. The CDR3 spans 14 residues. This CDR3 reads CASSLGQGGYEQYF. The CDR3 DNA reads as TGTGCCAGCAGCTTAGGTCAGGGGGGCTACGAGCAGTACTTC.

The CDR3 coding sequence is TGTGCCTGGGAACTGGGGGACAGAGACCAGTATTTT. Amino acid sequence: CAWELGDRDQYF. This chain connects TRBV30 to TRBJ2-3; TRBD1 agrees at 7 bases. The CDR3 covers 12 residues. J lost 12 bases, V lost 5 bases, and 11 bases had no gene match. The germline gives CDR1 GTSNPN, CDR2 SVGIG (reference sequence).

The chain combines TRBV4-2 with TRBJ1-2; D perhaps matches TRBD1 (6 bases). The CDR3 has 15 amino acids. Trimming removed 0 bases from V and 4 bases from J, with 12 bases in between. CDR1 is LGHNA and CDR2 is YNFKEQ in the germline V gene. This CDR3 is CASSQDAGESYGYTF. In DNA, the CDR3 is TGTGCCAGCAGCCAAGATGCAGGGGAGAGCTATGGCTACACCTTC.

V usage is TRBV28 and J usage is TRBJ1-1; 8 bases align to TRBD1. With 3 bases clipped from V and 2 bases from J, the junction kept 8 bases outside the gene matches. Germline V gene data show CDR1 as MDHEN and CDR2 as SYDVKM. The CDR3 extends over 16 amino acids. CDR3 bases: TGTGCCAGCAGTTTTAATGGGGACAGGCTTAACACTGAAGCTTTCTTT. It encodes CASSFNGDRLNTEAFF. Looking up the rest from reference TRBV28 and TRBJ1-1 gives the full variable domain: DVKVTQSSRYLVKRTGEKVFLECVQDMDHENMFWYRQDPGLGLRLIYFSYDVKMKEKGDIPEGYSVSREKKERFSLILESASTNQTSMYLCASSFNGDRLNTEAFFGQGTRLTVV.

CDR3 region: CASSSPGQLETQYF. CDR3 nucleotide sequence: TGTGCCAGCAGCTCACCGGGACAGCTGGAGACCCAGTACTTC. The chain joins TRBV5-6 to TRBJ2-5; TRBD1 matches 7 bases. CDR1 is SGHDT and CDR2 is YYEEEE in the germline V gene. This CDR3 comprises 14 residues. The V and J ends lost 3 bases and 5 bases, in that order; junction bases with no gene match: 7.

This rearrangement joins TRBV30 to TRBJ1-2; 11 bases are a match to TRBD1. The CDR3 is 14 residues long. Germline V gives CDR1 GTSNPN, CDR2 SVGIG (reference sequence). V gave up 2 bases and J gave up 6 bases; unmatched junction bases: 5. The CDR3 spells CAWSRTGGQNGYTF. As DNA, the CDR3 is TGTGCCTGGAGTCGGACAGGGGGCCAGAATGGCTACACCTTC.

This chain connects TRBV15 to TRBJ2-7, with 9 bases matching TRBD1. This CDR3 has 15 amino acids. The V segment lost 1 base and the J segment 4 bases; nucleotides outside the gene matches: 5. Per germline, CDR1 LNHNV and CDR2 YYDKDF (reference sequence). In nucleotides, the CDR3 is TGTGCCACCAGCAGAGGTCCGGGACAGGGATACGAGCAGTACTTC. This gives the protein CATSRGPGQGYEQYF.

The CDR3 spells CASSANKYGDSSTDTQYF. The CDR3 DNA reads as TGTGCCAGCAGTGCCAATAAGTACGGGGATTCTAGCACAGATACGCAGTATTTT. This chain uses TRBV6-1 with TRBJ2-3; a possible D gene is TRBD2 (5 bases). The V end was cut by 4 bases, the J end by 0 bases, with 20 bases between. CDR1 MNHNS and CDR2 SASEGT come from the germline V gene. The CDR3 is 18 amino acids.

CDR3 nucleotide sequence: TGTGCCAGCAGTGCTCAGGGGGCGTCTGGCACAGATACGCAGTATTTT. Translating gives CASSAQGASGTDTQYF. The V call is TRBV6-4, the J call TRBJ2-3; 8 bases align to TRBD1. The length of the CDR3 is 16 residues. The junction had 7 bases not matched to a gene; V was cut back by 4 bases and J by 1 base. The V gene's germline CDR1 is MRHNA and CDR2 SNTAGT.

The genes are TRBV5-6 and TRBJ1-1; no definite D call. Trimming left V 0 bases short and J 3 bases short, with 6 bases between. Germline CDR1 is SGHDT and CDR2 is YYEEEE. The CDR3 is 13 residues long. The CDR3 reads CASSLGGDTEAFF. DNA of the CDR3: TGTGCCAGCAGCTTGGGCGGAGACACTGAAGCTTTCTTT.

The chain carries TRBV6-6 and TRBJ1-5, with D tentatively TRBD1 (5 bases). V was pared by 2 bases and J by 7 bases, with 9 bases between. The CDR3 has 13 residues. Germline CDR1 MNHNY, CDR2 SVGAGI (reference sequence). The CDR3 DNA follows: TGTGCCAGCAGTTACGGGGCCCGACAGCCCCAGCATTTT. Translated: CASSYGARQPQHF.

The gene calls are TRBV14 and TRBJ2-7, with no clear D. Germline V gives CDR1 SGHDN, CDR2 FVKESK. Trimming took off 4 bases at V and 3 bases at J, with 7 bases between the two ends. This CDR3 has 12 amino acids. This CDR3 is CASSLTNYEQYF. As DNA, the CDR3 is TGTGCCAGCAGCCTGACAAACTACGAGCAGTACTTC.

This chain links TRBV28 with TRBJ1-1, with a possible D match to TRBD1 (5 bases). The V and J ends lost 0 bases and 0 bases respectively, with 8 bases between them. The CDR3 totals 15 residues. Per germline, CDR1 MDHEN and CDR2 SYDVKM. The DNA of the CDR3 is TGTGCCAGCAGTTTATGGACAGACCTGAACACTGAAGCTTTCTTT. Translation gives CASSLWTDLNTEAFF.

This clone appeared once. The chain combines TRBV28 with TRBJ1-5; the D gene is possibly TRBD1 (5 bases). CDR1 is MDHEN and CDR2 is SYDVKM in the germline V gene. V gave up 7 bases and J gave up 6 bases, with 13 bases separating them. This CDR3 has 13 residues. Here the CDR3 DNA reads TGTGCCAGCACCGGGGGGGTACGTCAGCCCCAGCATTTT. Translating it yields CASTGGVRQPQHF.

This chain's CDR3 is CASSRYPGTSDAEQYF. In nucleotides, the CDR3 is TGTGCCAGCTCACGGTACCCCGGGACTAGCGATGCCGAGCAGTACTTC. The chain uses TRBV18 and TRBJ2-7; TRBD2 matches at 10 bases. The germline CDR1 and CDR2 sequences are KGHSH and LQKENI. The trim removed 4 bases at V and 6 bases at J, leaving 12 bases unmatched. The CDR3 totals 16 residues.

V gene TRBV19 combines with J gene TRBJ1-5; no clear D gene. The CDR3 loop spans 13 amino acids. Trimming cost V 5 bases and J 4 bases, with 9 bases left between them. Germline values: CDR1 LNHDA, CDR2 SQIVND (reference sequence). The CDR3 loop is CASSLAGNQPQHF. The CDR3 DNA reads TGTGCCAGTAGTCTAGCCGGTAATCAGCCCCAGCATTTT.

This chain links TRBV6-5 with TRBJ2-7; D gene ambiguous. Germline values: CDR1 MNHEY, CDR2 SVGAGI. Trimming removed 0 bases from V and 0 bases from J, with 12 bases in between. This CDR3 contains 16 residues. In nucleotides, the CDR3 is TGTGCCAGCAGTTACTCGGTCAGTCTTGGCTCCTACGAGCAGTACTTC. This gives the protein CASSYSVSLGSYEQYF.

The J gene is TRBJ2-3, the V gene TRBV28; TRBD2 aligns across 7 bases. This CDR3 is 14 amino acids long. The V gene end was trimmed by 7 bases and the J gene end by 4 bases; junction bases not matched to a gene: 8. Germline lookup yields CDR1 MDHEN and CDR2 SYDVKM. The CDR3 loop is CASTPGGFPDTQYF. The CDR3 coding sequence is TGTGCCAGCACCCCCGGGGGGTTCCCAGATACGCAGTATTTT.

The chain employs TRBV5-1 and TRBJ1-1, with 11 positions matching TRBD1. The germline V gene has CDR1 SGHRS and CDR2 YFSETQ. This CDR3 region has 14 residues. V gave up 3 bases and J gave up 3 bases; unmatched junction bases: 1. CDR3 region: CASSSGQGDTEAFF. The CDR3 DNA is TGCGCCAGCAGCTCGGGACAGGGGGACACTGAAGCTTTCTTT.

The CDR3 DNA follows: TGTGCCAGCAGCGTAGATCCATTAGTGAGGTACGAGCAGTACTTC. This translates into CASSVDPLVRYEQYF. The rearrangement uses TRBV9 and TRBJ2-7; D uncertain. Germline V lookup: CDR1 SGDLS, CDR2 YYNGEE. V was clipped by 0 bases and J by 4 bases, with 14 bases between them. This CDR3 is 15 amino acids long.

The CDR3 DNA follows: TGTGCCTGGAAAAGAACTAGCTACGAGCAGTACTTC. Amino acids: CAWKRTSYEQYF. V gene TRBV30 combines with J gene TRBJ2-7; D possibly corresponds to TRBD2 (5 bases). V dropped 4 bases and J dropped 3 bases, with 10 bases sitting between them. Germline V lookup: CDR1 GTSNPN, CDR2 SVGIG (reference sequence). There are 12 residues in the CDR3.

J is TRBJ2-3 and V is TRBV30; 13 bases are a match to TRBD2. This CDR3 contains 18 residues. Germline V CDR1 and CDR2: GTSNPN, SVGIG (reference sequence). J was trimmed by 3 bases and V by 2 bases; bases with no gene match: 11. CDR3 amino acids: CAWSYSRRLAGGTDTQYF. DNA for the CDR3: TGTGCCTGGAGTTATTCTCGCCGACTAGCGGGAGGTACAGATACGCAGTATTTT.